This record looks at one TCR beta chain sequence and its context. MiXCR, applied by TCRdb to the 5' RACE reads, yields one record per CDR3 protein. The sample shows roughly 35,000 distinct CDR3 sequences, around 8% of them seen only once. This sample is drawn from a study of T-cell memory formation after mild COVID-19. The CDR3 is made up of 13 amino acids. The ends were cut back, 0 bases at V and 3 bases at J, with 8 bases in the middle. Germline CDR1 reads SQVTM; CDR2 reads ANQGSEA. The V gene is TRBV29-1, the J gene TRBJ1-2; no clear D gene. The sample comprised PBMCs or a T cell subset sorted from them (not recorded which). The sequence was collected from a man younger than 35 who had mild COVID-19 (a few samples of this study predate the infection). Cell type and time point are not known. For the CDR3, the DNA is TGCAGCGTTGAAGAATCCGGGGACTATGGCTACACCTTC. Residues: CSVEESGDYGYTF.